This passage covers 30 T cell receptor beta chains from one sample sequenced in a study of OX40 agonist ivuxolimab in advanced cancers. Repertoires were generated with immunoSEQ multiplex PCR, while TCRdb's copy carries only in-frame clones and drops some. The table records over 50,000 clones, approximately 83% of them present only once. This specimen consisted of CD4+ or CD8+ T cells sorted from blood, obtained in a trial of the OX40 agonist ivuxolimab. The receptor set was obtained from an adult with an advanced solid tumor such as melanoma, head and neck, liver or kidney cancer.

This clone counts as medium-sized. The CDR3, as DNA: TGCGCCAGCAGCCAAGCGGAAATACGATACGAGCAGTACTTC. This codes for CASSQAEIRYEQYF. This sequence joins TRBV4-1 and TRBJ2-7, with D uncertain. This CDR3 has 14 amino acids. The ends were cut back, 1 base at V and 4 bases at J, with 11 bases in the middle. Germline V lookup: CDR1 MGHRA, CDR2 YSYEKL.

V gene TRBV30 combines with J gene TRBJ1-2; D not certain. V was clipped by 2 bases and J by 1 base, with 5 bases between them. The germline CDR1 and CDR2 sequences are GTSNPN and SVGIG (reference sequence). This CDR3 contains 12 residues. In DNA, the CDR3 is TGTGCCTGGAGTCGGGTTAACTATGGCTACACCTTC. Amino acids: CAWSRVNYGYTF.

The CDR3 bases are TGTGCCAGCAGTGGATCCAGTTTCAATGAGCAGTTCTTC. It codes for CASSGSSFNEQFF. The rearrangement links TRBV6-1 to TRBJ2-1; D unclear. V lost 4 bases and J lost 6, with 10 bases in between. The CDR3 extends over 13 amino acids. Germline lookup yields CDR1 MNHNS and CDR2 SASEGT.

V gene TRBV6-5 combines with J gene TRBJ2-1, with D tentatively TRBD1 or TRBD2 (5 bases each). V lost 2 bases to trimming and J lost 0 bases, with 5 bases between them. Germline-derived CDR1 and CDR2 are MNHEY and SVGAGI. This CDR3 comprises 14 residues. CDR3 loop: CASSYGGSYNEQFF. CDR3 bases: TGTGCCAGCAGTTACGGGGGCTCCTACAATGAGCAGTTCTTC.

The chain couples TRBV5-5 to TRBJ1-3; D is undetermined. Germline values: CDR1 SGHKS, CDR2 YYEKEE (reference sequence). The CDR3 is made up of 14 amino acids. V lost 2 bases and J lost 4, with 10 bases in between. The CDR3 DNA follows: TGTGCCAGCAGCTTCACCGGGCCCGGAAACACCATATATTTT. It codes for CASSFTGPGNTIYF.

The chain couples TRBV30 to TRBJ1-2; TRBD1 might be the D (5 bases). This CDR3 is built from 14 residues. Trimming cost V 2 bases and J 8 bases, with 18 bases left between them. Germline CDR1 GTSNPN, CDR2 SVGIG (reference sequence). DNA of the CDR3: TGTGCCTGGAGTTTAGGGCAGGGTCTGTTCGGCTACACCTTC. Amino acid sequence: CAWSLGQGLFGYTF.

The chain is built from TRBV13 and TRBJ1-3; D is unclear. Germline lookup yields CDR1 PRHDT and CDR2 FYEKMQ (reference sequence). The CDR3 loop spans 16 amino acids. V was shortened by 4 bases and J by 4 bases, with 17 bases between the two germline ends. The CDR3: CASSYGGRSSGNTIYF. The CDR3 nucleotides read TGTGCCAGCAGCTATGGAGGACGGTCGTCCGGAAACACCATATATTTT.

The chain combines TRBV19 with TRBJ1-5; D perhaps matches TRBD1 (5 bases). Trimming left V 6 bases short and J 4 bases short, with 16 bases between. The CDR3 consists of 15 residues. Germline CDR1 reads LNHDA; CDR2 reads SQIVND (reference sequence). The CDR3 loop is CASSEMWGGNQPQHF. The CDR3 DNA follows: TGTGCCAGTAGCGAAATGTGGGGGGGGAATCAGCCCCAGCATTTT.

The sample holds one count of this clone. V and J are TRBV5-1 and TRBJ2-1; D tentatively fits TRBD1 or TRBD2 (5 bases each). This CDR3 contains 14 residues. The V gene's germline CDR1 is SGHRS and CDR2 YFSETQ. V lost 3 bases and J 6 bases, leaving 13 bases between the germline ends. This chain's CDR3 is CASSSQGASNEQFF. The CDR3 bases are TGCGCCAGCAGCTCCCAGGGAGCGAGCAATGAGCAGTTCTTC.

This clone was counted between two and nine times. The chain carries TRBV14 and TRBJ1-3; no firm D call. Germline V gives CDR1 SGHDN, CDR2 FVKESK. CDR3 length equals 14 residues. Trimming removed 3 bases at V and 8 bases at J, with 14 bases between. The DNA of the CDR3 is TGTGCCAGCAGCCACGGGGATTTAGGACACACCATATATTTT. This translates into CASSHGDLGHTIYF.

The chain employs TRBV2 and TRBJ2-1; TRBD1 matches at 8 bases. V lost 8 bases to trimming and J lost 9 bases; unmatched junction nucleotides: 9. The CDR3 length is 13 residues. From germline, CDR1 is SNHLY and CDR2 FYNNEI. In nucleotides, the CDR3 is TGTGCCAGCCGGACAGGGATTCAGGGTGAGCAGTTCTTC. Protein: CASRTGIQGEQFF.

V is TRBV10-3 and J is TRBJ2-1; 10 nucleotides match TRBD1. Germline loops: CDR1 ENHRY, CDR2 SYGVKD. The CDR3 is 14 residues long. J lost 4 bases, V lost 5 bases, and 2 bases had no gene match. CDR3: CAISPGQGYNEQFF. CDR3 bases: TGTGCCATCAGTCCGGGACAGGGGTACAATGAGCAGTTCTTC.

The chain carries TRBV6-1 and TRBJ2-5; 11 bases line up with TRBD2. Trimming took 4 bases from V and 5 from J; bases not matched to a gene: 6. Germline V lookup: CDR1 MNHNS, CDR2 SASEGT. The CDR3 runs to 15 residues. CDR3 in DNA: TGTGCCAGCAGTGCTGCTTGGACTAGCGGGGAGACCCAGTACTTC. This gives the protein CASSAAWTSGETQYF.

V gene TRBV7-9 combines with J gene TRBJ1-1; a possible D gene is TRBD1 (6 bases). Looked up from germline, CDR1 is SEHNR and CDR2 is FQNEAQ (reference sequence). V lost 8 bases to trimming and J lost 8 bases, with 21 bases between them. This CDR3 has 14 residues. The CDR3 DNA is TGTGCCAGCTCCATTGAACAGGGAAGAGGGGAAGCTTTCTTT. Protein sequence: CASSIEQGRGEAFF.

The J gene is TRBJ2-7, the V gene TRBV5-4, with D possibly TRBD1 on 6 matching bases. Germline-derived CDR1 and CDR2 are SGHNT and YYREEE (reference sequence). CDR3 size: 13 residues. V was shortened by 3 bases and J by 1 base, with 8 bases between the two germline ends. The CDR3 region has the DNA TGTGCCAGCAGCTCCAGGGGATCCTACGAGCAGTACTTC. This gives the protein CASSSRGSYEQYF.

The chain links TRBV6-5 to TRBJ2-5; 9 positions agree with TRBD1. Germline V gene sequence: CDR1 MNHEY, CDR2 SVGAGI. The CDR3 has 15 amino acids. The J segment lost 5 bases and the V segment lost 6 bases, leaving 10 bases of the junction unmatched. The DNA for the CDR3 is TGTGCCAGCAGCCAACAGGGGGCGCGGGGGGAGACCCAGTACTTC. It codes for CASSQQGARGETQYF.

In this sample, this clone turned up once. In DNA form, the CDR3 reads TGTGCCAGCAGCCAAGAGGCCCGGGGTATAGCCGGTGGCTACACCTTC. It specifies CASSQEARGIAGGYTF. The chain carries TRBV4-2 and TRBJ1-2; no reliable D call. The V gene lost 0 bases and the J gene lost 7 bases, with 18 bases spanning the gap. This CDR3 comprises 16 residues. Germline V lookup: CDR1 LGHNA, CDR2 YNFKEQ.

This sequence joins TRBV7-9 and TRBJ2-5, with D perhaps assigned TRBD1 or TRBD2 (5 bases each). The CDR3 is made up of 14 amino acids. Germline loops: CDR1 SEHNR, CDR2 FQNEAQ (reference sequence). The V gene lost 3 bases and the J gene lost 4 bases, with 12 bases spanning the gap. In DNA, the CDR3 is TGTGCCAGCAGCTTGGGCCAAGGGACAGAGACCCAGTACTTC. Encoded protein: CASSLGQGTETQYF.

The chain couples TRBV25-1 to TRBJ1-1, with D tentatively TRBD1 (5 bases). The V gene's germline CDR1 is MGHDK and CDR2 SYGVNS. The CDR3 is 12 residues long. Trimming left V 2 bases short and J 11 bases short, with 12 bases between. CDR3 bases: TGTGCCAGCAGTGAACGGGGGGAAGCCGCTTTCTTT. Translation: CASSERGEAAFF. Full variable domain (remainder filled in from reference TRBV25-1 and TRBJ1-1): EADIYQTPRYLVIGTGKKITLECSQTMGHDKMYWYQQDPGMELHLIHYSYGVNSTEKGDLSSESTVSRIRTEHFPLTLESARPSHTSQYLCASSERGEAAFFGQGTRLTVV.

The chain couples TRBV5-5 to TRBJ2-5; 7 bases match TRBD1. This CDR3 is 15 amino acids long. V lost 5 bases to trimming and J lost 2 bases; unmatched junction nucleotides: 9. CDR1 is SGHKS and CDR2 is YYEKEE in the germline V gene (reference sequence). The CDR3 loop is CASRSYPGQQETQYF. CDR3 DNA sequence: TGTGCCAGCAGGTCCTACCCGGGACAGCAAGAGACCCAGTACTTC.

This clone was detected only a few times. The genes are TRBV7-9 and TRBJ2-3; D possibly matches TRBD1 or TRBD2 (5 bases each). CDR3 length equals 14 residues. CDR1 and CDR2 from the germline V gene are SEHNR and FQNEAQ (reference sequence). V lost 4 bases, J lost 0 bases, and 8 bases lay in between. The CDR3 nucleotides are TGTGCCAGCAGCTCGGGGCGAAGCACAGATACGCAGTATTTT. Translation gives CASSSGRSTDTQYF.

This clone occurred a few times. J is TRBJ1-4 and V is TRBV7-2, with 12 bases matching TRBD1. V shed 5 bases, J shed 7 bases, and the junction held 5 bases outside the gene matches. Germline V CDR1 and CDR2: SGHTA, FQGNSA. The CDR3 extends over 15 amino acids. The CDR3 region is CASSTGTGGLEKLFF. The CDR3 DNA reads as TGTGCCAGCAGCACCGGGACAGGGGGCCTTGAAAAACTGTTTTTT.

The chain recombines TRBV7-2 with TRBJ2-2; perhaps TRBD2 as D (6 bases). With 4 bases removed from V and 7 bases from J, the gap between germline ends came to 10 bases. Germline assignment: CDR1 SGHTA and CDR2 FQGNSA. The CDR3 is 13 amino acids. CDR3 bases: TGTGCCAGCAGCTACCTAGCGAGCGGGGAGCTGTTTTTT. It is translated as CASSYLASGELFF.

The chain joins TRBV5-6 to TRBJ2-5; no clear D gene. Trimming stripped 0 bases from V and 5 bases from J, with 2 bases between. Germline V CDR1 and CDR2: SGHDT, YYEEEE. This CDR3 is built from 11 residues. The CDR3 reads CASSLAETQYF. The CDR3 bases are TGTGCCAGCAGCTTGGCCGAGACCCAGTACTTC.

The rearrangement links TRBV6-7 to TRBJ1-5; D is possibly TRBD1 (6 bases). TRBV6-7 is identified as an open reading frame with a role that is uncertain. V dropped 10 bases and J dropped 0 bases, with 19 bases sitting between them. This CDR3 contains 16 residues. Here the CDR3 DNA reads TGTGCCAAGAATTATGGGACACTCAATAGCAATCAGCCCCAGCATTTT. It translates to CAKNYGTLNSNQPQHF.

This chain joins TRBV18 and TRBJ2-1; D unclear. V shed 0 bases and J shed 8 bases, with 8 bases lying between them. The CDR3 totals 13 residues. Germline V gene data show CDR1 as KGHSH and CDR2 as LQKENI. CDR3 in DNA: TGTGCCAGCTCACCACCGTCTTCGTATGAGCAGTTCTTC. Protein: CASSPPSSYEQFF.

The chain joins TRBV6-1 to TRBJ2-7; TRBD1 agrees at 7 bases. Germline V gene sequence: CDR1 MNHNS, CDR2 SASEGT. The CDR3 is 14 residues long. Trimming cost V 7 bases and J 5 bases; bases outside gene matches: 11. CDR3 loop: CASNPTGMAHEQYF. CDR3 nucleotides: TGTGCCAGCAACCCGACAGGGATGGCACACGAGCAGTACTTC.

The chain uses TRBV27 and TRBJ2-3; 7 bases map to TRBD1. The CDR3 totals 14 residues. V gave up 8 bases and J gave up 2 bases; unmatched junction bases: 7. Germline-derived CDR1 and CDR2 are MNHEY and SMNVEV (reference sequence). CDR3 loop: CASRKGQHTDTQYF. Written as DNA, the CDR3 is TGTGCCAGCCGAAAGGGACAGCACACAGATACGCAGTATTTT.

This clone showed up just a few times. The chain has TRBV14 and TRBJ1-2, with a tentative D call TRBD1 (5 bases). CDR1 is SGHDN, CDR2 FVKESK, per germline. V lost 1 base to trimming and J lost 8 bases, with 11 bases between them. The CDR3 consists of 13 residues. The CDR3 here is CASSQVSRQGYTF. The CDR3 DNA is TGTGCCAGCAGCCAAGTCTCCCGACAGGGCTACACCTTC.

The chain carries TRBV12-1 and TRBJ2-2; the table's D call, TRBD1, was not checked against the DNA. TRBV12-1 is marked as a pseudogene. The CDR3 sequence is 13 residues long. DNA for the CDR3: TGTGCCAGGAGACAGGGGTGCGCCGGGGAGCTGTTTTTT. This sequence encodes CARRQGCAGELFF.